This TCR beta chain emerged from a study of cytomegalovirus exposure and HLA in healthy donors (dated by TCRdb to the late 2010s). Background for the entire study: According to an earlier analysis of 450 to 650 of the donors, about 180 million T cells yielded some 120 million unique TCR beta sequences and more than 250 Gb of sequence data. To predict cytomegalovirus infection status, the study brought together high-throughput TCR immunosequencing, statistical association of individual TCRs with disease status, and machine learning. On average, roughly 200,000 unique TCR beta nucleotide sequences were sequenced per donor among about 400 genotyped donors of the cohort, with roughly 18% of those sequences being non-productive. Every discovery cohort repertoire had been produced on one sequencing platform. The aim of the study was to test whether cataloging public T cell receptors could identify signatures of past pathogen exposure. A later genetic analysis took genome-wide SNP genotypes for about 55% of the roughly 700 donors and used that subset as a discovery cohort. Rather than using new phenotypic data, the later analysis identified candidate immune exposures from TCR beta sequences and from how often those sequences occurred across donors. A later analysis re-analyzed previously published TCR beta repertoires from several hundred donors and added high-resolution HLA genotyping to study TCR occurrence patterns. An early release that covered about 600 HLA-typed donors contained about 300 gigabases of sequencing data and tens of millions of unique TCR sequences. Of the 300 to 450 genotyped donors, about 80% fell in the genetic ancestry cluster associated with self-reported Caucasian donors. Donor age, sex, ethnicity and CMV serostatus were collected together with the repertoire data. Besides the first cohort of roughly 700 subjects, a separate validation cohort made up of over 95 different subjects was used. Roughly five DR-DQ haplotypes were handled as single units for association and clustering, since linkage in the cohort was strong. An earlier analysis of nearly 600 of the donors applied high-throughput TCR beta sequencing to assess whether each TCR beta V gene segment acted as functional or pseudogenic. HLA typing included class I and class II loci at four-digit resolution. Using immunosequencing, the study profiled T cell repertoires from 500 to 800 subjects and related those repertoires to cytomegalovirus serostatus. The number of typed donors differed by locus: about 620-640 for A, B, C, DRB1 and DQB1; 522 for DQA1; 606 for DPA1; and 400 to 480 for DPB1.

Libraries were made using the immunoSEQ multiplex PCR assay. The multiplex PCR relied on a mix of 60 forward primers for TCR Vbeta segments and 13 reverse primers for TCR Jbeta segments. The CDR3 region of rearranged TCR beta genes was amplified from genomic DNA with a multiplex PCR assay. The Illumina HiSeq System was used to sequence the amplified TCR beta libraries as 87-base-pair reads. In the original analysis: In a later analysis, roughly 80 million unique TCR beta chains were counted across the roughly 670 repertoires, and roughly 11 million of these chains were shared by at least two donors. A nearest-neighbor algorithm error-corrected the raw reads and collapsed the reads into unique sequences, merging closely related sequences to remove PCR and sequencing errors. Alignment of CDR3 sequences to IMGT reference sequences was used to assign V, D and J gene segments. Each retained sequence needed at least a six-nucleotide match to both a V gene segment and a J gene segment. Rearrangements were classified as productive when the CDR3 lacked stop codons and remained in frame with V and J, and all other rearrangements were classified as non-productive. CDR3 was defined according to IMGT convention as the region running from the second conserved V-encoded cysteine to the conserved J-encoded phenylalanine. In an earlier analysis of 550 to 650 of the donors, sequences lacking an unambiguous match to a single V gene segment were excluded. In an earlier analysis of 587 of the donors, V segments were called functional above 56.7% productive rearrangements and were called segregating when the between-donor standard deviation exceeded 5%. A statistical classification framework was developed to diagnose cytomegalovirus status using the catalog of TCR beta chain sequences. In a later analysis, TCR nucleotide sequences were compared against IMGT/GENE-DB human TR gene sequences so that V and J genes could be assigned. A later analysis assigned CDR3 sequences and most-parsimonious VDJ recombination scenarios with the TCRdist pipeline. In a later analysis, every TCR beta chain was defined by the combination of its CDR3 amino acid sequence and its V-gene family, and reads without a unique V-gene family were dropped. In a later analysis, 500 to 700 highly shared, low-generation-probability nucleotide sequences were removed to address suspected cross-contamination and a sequencing artifact. A later analysis calculated a clonal expansion index for each public chain from normalized within-repertoire ranks of inferred template counts. Generation probabilities in a later analysis came from a VDJ recombination model fitted to out-of-frame rearrangements, and those results were checked against IGoR. In a later analysis, TCR-TCR, TCR-HLA and TCR-CMV co-occurrence was scored with hypergeometric tests, and a repertoire-size bias correction was applied to TCR pairs. False discovery rates were estimated in a later analysis by permuting HLA or CMV assignments 20 times. In a later analysis, co-occurring TCRs were grouped using DBSCAN, and TCRdist sequence similarity was added for clustering within HLA-allele-positive subsets. Repertoires with fewer than 30,000 or more than 120,000 public chains were left out of co-occurrence clustering, as were four to six repertoires with anomalous nucleotide sharing. The table was pulled from immuneACCESS by TCRdb, which kept in-frame rearrangements only. Such tables lose some clones; where checked, under half of the loss comes from unresolved V genes, and the rest has no known cause. The V and J calls and the clone size are those of that table, but D and trimming were determined from the DNA. Counted in this sample were about 160,000 clones; under 75% of them appeared once. The ten largest clones capture less than 8.5% of the sample.

The cohort was made up of several hundred healthy bone marrow donors. At the time of sampling, every cohort member was nominally healthy, though immune exposures that went unrecorded were likely present. The donor was CMV seropositive and was included in the group of 300 or so seropositive cohort members. Every donor gave a peripheral blood sample, and the peripheral blood mononuclear cells from that sample were used for TCR beta sequencing. The Qiagen DNeasy Blood Extraction Kit was used to extract genomic DNA from the blood cell samples. A remark on this clone: This receptor's antigen is unknown. Base quality data are lacking; no much larger clone is found one base away. The sample contains more than one DNA sequence encoding this CDR3.

Paper-wide results and their limitations: Because the 87-base-pair reads could not distinguish some IMGT-functional V segments, including TRBV6-2 and TRBV6-3, those segments were excluded. Sequencing depth was assumed to be roughly uniform across donors in the presence/absence analyses, though that assumption may not hold. According to the authors, the approach could potentially be generalized to other disease states and immunological phenotypes. Linkage disequilibrium might explain the correlated functional status among segregating V segments, but an unknown experimental factor could not be ruled out. The sequencing pipeline was judged likely to have produced a cluster of highly shared sequence variants as a technical artifact. In vitro tests confirmed that a few of the cytomegalovirus-associated TCR beta chains recognize cytomegalovirus antigens. A further reported finding was that TCR beta sequences accurately predicted the HLA-A and HLA-B alleles for most subjects in the first cohort. Specific HLA alleles were associated with about 17,000 TCR beta sequences at a false discovery rate of 0.05 in a later analysis. A total of some 180 TCR beta chains were listed by the study as associated with cytomegalovirus. In this cohort, only TCR beta chains were sequenced, and detectable features were limited by the absence of alpha or paired-chain data. Because some donors lacked HLA typing at each locus, the association tests relied only on the typed subset. While some public TCRs were present in many individuals, most TCR sequences turned up only very rarely across donors. Because counts were too low, about 18 rarely observed V segments, including chromosome 9 orphons, were excluded from the earlier analysis of 500 to 700 of the donors. In both the original and validation cohorts, the classifier was reported to diagnose cytomegalovirus status with high specificity and sensitivity. The only immune exposure information available for the cohort was CMV serostatus. In an earlier analysis of fewer than 700 of the donors, most TCR beta V segments appeared in productive rearrangements about 87% or about 30% of the time, broadly matching IMGT annotations. A later genetic analysis associated a missense DCLRE1C variant with V-gene and J-gene trimming of TCR beta chains, and an independent cohort replicated the association. A later analysis reported that several top co-occurrence clusters appeared linked to parvovirus B19, influenza, CMV and Epstein-Barr virus. Compared with the roughly 700-donor mean, donors in an Asian-associated ancestry cluster had fewer N-insertions in productive TCRs, according to a later genetic analysis. According to a later analysis, most CMV-associated TCR beta chains appeared to be HLA-restricted, and the HLA associations seemed to be driven largely by CMV exposure. When HLA alleles, especially DR and DQ, strongly co-occurred, TCR associations were difficult to assign to individual alleles. In a later analysis, HLA-associated TCR beta chains showed more clonal expansion and lower generation probabilities than non-associated chains that were equally common. A later analysis found that TCR association rates varied across HLA loci, with DRB1 alleles showing the most associated TCRs and HLA-C alleles the fewest.

From V the trimming removes 3 bases and from J it removes 1 base, while the gene matches leave 4 bases of the junction unaccounted for. Inclusive of the bounding cysteine and phenylalanine, the CDR3 is 15 residues long. Only the CDR3 DNA is retained, 45 bases long and in frame from the first base. Sequences SGDLS (CDR1) and YYNGEE (CDR2) are obtained from the germline V gene. Material: PBMCs. The origin of this receptor is a man aged 35-49 years in good health and CMV-seropositive. The rearrangement joined TRBV9 to TRBJ1-1; 9 central bases correspond to TRBD1. The nucleotides read TGTGCCAGCAGCGCTAGACAGGGGGGGAACACTGAAGCTTTCTTT. It codes for CASSARQGGNTEAFF. The reference TRBV9 and TRBJ1-1 proteins fill in what lies around the CDR3, so the full variable domain reads DSGVTQTPKHLITATGQRVTLRCSPRSGDLSVYWYQQSLDQGLQFLIQYYNGEERAKGNILERFSAQQFPDLHSELNLSSLELGDSALYFCASSARQGGNTEAFFGQGTRLTVV.